This T cell receptor beta chain was retrieved from a study of T cells after yellow fever vaccination. Whole-study results and caveats: Most clones from primary vaccination resurfaced after the booster (around 97% CD4, 70% to 90% CD8).

On this clonotype: Its cognate antigen is unknown.

It was through 5'RACE template switching that TCR cDNA was made, with a universal primer site and UMIs added. TCRdb analysed the 5' RACE reads with MiXCR anew, one entry per CDR3 protein. This sample yields under 300,000 distinct CDR3 sequences, of which less than 9% are seen a single time; roughly 0.86% belongs to the top ten. Germline CDR1 MNHNS, CDR2 SASEGT. V lost 4 bases to trimming and J lost 4 bases; unmatched junction nucleotides: 3. This CDR3 region has 14 residues. The receptor's source is a man in his thirties or forties who received the YFV17D yellow fever vaccine. The starting material was CD4+ T cells sorted from PBMCs, obtained 15 days after the yellow fever booster vaccination. V gene TRBV6-1 combines with J gene TRBJ1-2; TRBD1 matches 10 bases. This CDR3 is CASSGQGAPYGYTF. The DNA of the CDR3 is TGTGCCAGCAGTGGACAGGGGGCCCCCTATGGCTACACCTTC.